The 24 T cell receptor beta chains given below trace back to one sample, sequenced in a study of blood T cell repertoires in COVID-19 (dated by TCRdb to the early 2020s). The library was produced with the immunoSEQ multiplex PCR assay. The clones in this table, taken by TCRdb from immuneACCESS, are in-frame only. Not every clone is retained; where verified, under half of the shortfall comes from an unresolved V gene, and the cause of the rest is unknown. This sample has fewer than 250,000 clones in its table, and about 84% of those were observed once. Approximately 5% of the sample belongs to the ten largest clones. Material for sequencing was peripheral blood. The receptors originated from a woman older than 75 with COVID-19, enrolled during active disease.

The CDR3 DNA reads as TGTGCCAGCACCCCCATGGGACCCGGGAGCTACACCGGGGAGCTGTTTTTT. This codes for CASTPMGPGSYTGELFF. V gene TRBV7-2 combines with J gene TRBJ2-2; possible D gene TRBD2, 6 bases. Germline CDR1 reads SGHTA; CDR2 reads FQGNSA. V lost 7 bases to trimming and J lost 3 bases, with 21 bases between them. The CDR3 runs 17 residues.

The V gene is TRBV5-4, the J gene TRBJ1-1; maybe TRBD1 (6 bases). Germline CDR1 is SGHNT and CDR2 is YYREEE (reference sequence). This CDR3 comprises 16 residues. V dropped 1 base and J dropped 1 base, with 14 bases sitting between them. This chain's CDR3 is CASSLRDLGQNTEAFF. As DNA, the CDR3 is TGTGCCAGCAGCTTGAGGGACCTGGGACAGAACACTGAAGCTTTCTTT.

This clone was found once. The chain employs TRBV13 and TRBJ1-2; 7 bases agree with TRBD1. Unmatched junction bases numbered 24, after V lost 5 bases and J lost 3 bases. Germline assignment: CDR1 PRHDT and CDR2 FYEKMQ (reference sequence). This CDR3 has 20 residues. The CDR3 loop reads CASSGDSLILGPPSDYGYTF. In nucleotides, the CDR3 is TGTGCCAGCAGCGGGGACAGTTTAATCCTGGGTCCTCCCTCTGACTATGGCTACACCTTC.

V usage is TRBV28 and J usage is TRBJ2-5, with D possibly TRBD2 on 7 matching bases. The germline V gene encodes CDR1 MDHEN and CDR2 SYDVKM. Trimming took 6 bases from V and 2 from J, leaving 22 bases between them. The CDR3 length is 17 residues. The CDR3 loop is CASSLAGAGALQETQYF. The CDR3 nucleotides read TGTGCCAGCAGCCTCGCGGGTGCGGGGGCGCTTCAAGAGACCCAGTACTTC.

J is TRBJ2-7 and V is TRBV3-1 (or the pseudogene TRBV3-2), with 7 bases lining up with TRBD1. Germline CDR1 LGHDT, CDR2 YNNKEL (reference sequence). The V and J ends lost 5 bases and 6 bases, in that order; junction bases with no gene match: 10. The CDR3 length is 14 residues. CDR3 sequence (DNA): TGTGCCAGCAGCGTTCGGGACAGAGGAGGCGAGCAGTACGTC. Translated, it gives CASSVRDRGGEQYV.

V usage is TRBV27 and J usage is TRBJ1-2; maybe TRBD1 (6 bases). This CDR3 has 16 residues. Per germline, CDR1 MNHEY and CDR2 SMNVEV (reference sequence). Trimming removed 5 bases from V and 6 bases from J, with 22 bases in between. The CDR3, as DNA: TGTGCCAGCAGTCAGGGGCCCGTTTTCCTTCCCAATGGCTACACCTTC. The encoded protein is CASSQGPVFLPNGYTF.

The CDR3 protein is CASKVGQGAYEQYF. CDR3 bases: TGTGCCAGTAAAGTGGGACAGGGGGCTTACGAGCAGTACTTC. The chain links TRBV19 to TRBJ2-7, with 12 bases fitting TRBD1. Germline lookup yields CDR1 LNHDA and CDR2 SQIVND (reference sequence). V trimming: 7 bases; J trimming: 4 bases; junction bases outside the gene matches: 5. The CDR3 is 14 amino acids.

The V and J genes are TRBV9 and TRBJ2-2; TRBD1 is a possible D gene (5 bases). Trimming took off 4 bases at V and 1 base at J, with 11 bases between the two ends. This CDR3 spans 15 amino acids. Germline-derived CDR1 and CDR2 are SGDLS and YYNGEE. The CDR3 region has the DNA TGTGCCAGCAGCACAGACAGCCTGAACACCGGGGAGCTGTTTTTT. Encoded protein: CASSTDSLNTGELFF.

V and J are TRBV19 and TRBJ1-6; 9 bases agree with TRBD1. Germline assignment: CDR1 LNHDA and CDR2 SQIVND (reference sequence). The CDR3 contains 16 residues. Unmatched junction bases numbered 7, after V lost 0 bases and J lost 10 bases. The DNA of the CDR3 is TGTGCCAGTAGTATAGAATCCGGGACAGGGACGTCACCCCTCCACTTT. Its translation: CASSIESGTGTSPLHF. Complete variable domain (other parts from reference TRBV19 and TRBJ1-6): DGGITQSPKYLFRKEGQNVTLSCEQNLNHDAMYWYRQDPGQGLRLIYYSQIVNDFQKGDIAEGYSVSREKKESFPLTVTSAQKNPTAFYLCASSIESGTGTSPLHFGNGTRLTVT.

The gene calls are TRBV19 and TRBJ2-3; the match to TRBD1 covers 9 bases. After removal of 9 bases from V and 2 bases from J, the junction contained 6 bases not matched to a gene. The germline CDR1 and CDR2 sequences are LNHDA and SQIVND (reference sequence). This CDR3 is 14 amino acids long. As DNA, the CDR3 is TGTGCCAGCGGGACAGGGACCTTCACAGATACGCAGTATTTT. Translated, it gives CASGTGTFTDTQYF.

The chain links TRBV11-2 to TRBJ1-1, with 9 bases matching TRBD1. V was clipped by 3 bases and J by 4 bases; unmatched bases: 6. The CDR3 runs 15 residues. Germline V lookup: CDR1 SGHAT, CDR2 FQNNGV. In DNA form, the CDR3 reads TGTGCCAGCAGCTTGACCGGGACAGGGCCCACTGAAGCTTTCTTT. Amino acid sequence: CASSLTGTGPTEAFF.

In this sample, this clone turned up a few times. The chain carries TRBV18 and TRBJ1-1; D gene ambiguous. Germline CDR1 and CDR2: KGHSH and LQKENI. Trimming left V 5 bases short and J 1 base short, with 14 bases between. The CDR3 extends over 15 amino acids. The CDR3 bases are TGTGCCAGCTCATCAGAAAAGAGGCCGAACACTGAAGCTTTCTTT. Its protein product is CASSSEKRPNTEAFF.

CDR3: CASSRGETQYF. CDR3 coding DNA: TGTGCCAGCAGTCGAGGGGAGACCCAGTACTTC. The V and J genes are TRBV6-5 and TRBJ2-5; TRBD2 is a possible D gene (5 bases). In germline, CDR1 is MNHEY, CDR2 SVGAGI. V was trimmed by 5 bases and J by 5 bases, leaving 6 bases between them. The CDR3 contains 11 residues.

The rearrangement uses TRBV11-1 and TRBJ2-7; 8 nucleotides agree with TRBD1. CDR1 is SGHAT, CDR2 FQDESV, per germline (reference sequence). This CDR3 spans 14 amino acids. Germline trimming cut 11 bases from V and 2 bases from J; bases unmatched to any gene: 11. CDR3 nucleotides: TGTGCCTCCGCTACAGGGGGAACAACCTACGAGCAGTACTTC. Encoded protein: CASATGGTTYEQYF.

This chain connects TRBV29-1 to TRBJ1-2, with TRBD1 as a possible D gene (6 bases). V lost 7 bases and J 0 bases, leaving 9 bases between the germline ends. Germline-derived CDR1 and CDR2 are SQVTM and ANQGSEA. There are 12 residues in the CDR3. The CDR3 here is CSERTANYGYTF. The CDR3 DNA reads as TGCAGCGAACGGACAGCTAACTATGGCTACACCTTC.

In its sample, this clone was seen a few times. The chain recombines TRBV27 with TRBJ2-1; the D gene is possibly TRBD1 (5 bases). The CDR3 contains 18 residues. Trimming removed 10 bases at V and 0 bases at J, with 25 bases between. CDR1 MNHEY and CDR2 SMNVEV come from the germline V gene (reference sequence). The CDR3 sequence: CATTPQGSVRSSYNEQFF. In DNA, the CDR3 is TGTGCCACCACTCCGCAGGGCAGTGTAAGAAGCTCCTACAATGAGCAGTTCTTC.

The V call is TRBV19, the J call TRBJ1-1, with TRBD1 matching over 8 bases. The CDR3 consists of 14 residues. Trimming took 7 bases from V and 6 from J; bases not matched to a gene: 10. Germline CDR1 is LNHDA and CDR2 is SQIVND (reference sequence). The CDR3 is CASTTRGLDAEAFF. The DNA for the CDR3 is TGTGCCAGTACCACCAGGGGGCTGGACGCTGAAGCTTTCTTT.

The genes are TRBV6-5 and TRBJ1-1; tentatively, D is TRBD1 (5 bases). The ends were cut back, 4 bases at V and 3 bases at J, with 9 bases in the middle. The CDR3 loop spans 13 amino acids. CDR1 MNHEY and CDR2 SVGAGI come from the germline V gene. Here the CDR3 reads CASSSTGYTEAFF. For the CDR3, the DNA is TGTGCCAGCAGTTCTACAGGATACACTGAAGCTTTCTTT.

This CDR3 is CASSLSGTGISSGNTIYF. CDR3 nucleotide sequence: TGTGCCAGCAGTTTATCCGGGACAGGAATTAGCTCTGGAAACACCATATATTTT. The V call is TRBV28, the J call TRBJ1-3; 8 nucleotides align to TRBD1. This CDR3 region has 18 residues. Germline V gene lookup returns CDR1 MDHEN and CDR2 SYDVKM. V shed 1 base and J 0 bases; nucleotides not matched to a gene: 8. The full variable domain, completed using reference TRBV28 and TRBJ1-3, is DVKVTQSSRYLVKRTGEKVFLECVQDMDHENMFWYRQDPGLGLRLIYFSYDVKMKEKGDIPEGYSVSREKKERFSLILESASTNQTSMYLCASSLSGTGISSGNTIYFGEGSWLTVV.

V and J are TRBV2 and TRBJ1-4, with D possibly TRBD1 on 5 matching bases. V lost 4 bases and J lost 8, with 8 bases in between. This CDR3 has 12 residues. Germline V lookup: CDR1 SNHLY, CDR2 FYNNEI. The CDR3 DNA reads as TGTGCCAGCAGTGTGCAGGGAGAAAAACTGTTTTTT. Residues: CASSVQGEKLFF.

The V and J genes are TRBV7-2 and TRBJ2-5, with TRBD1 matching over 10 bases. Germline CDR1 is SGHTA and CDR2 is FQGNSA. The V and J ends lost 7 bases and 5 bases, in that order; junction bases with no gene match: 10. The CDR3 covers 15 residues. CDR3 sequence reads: CASMRLGQGMETQYF. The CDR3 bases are TGTGCCAGCATGCGACTGGGACAGGGGATGGAGACCCAGTACTTC.

In DNA form, the CDR3 reads TGTGCCAGCGGGCCTGGCATTGACGGGAAAGATACGCAGTATTTT. Its protein product is CASGPGIDGKDTQYF. The rearrangement links TRBV28 to TRBJ2-3, with D perhaps TRBD2 (5 bases). The CDR3 consists of 15 residues. Looked up from germline, CDR1 is MDHEN and CDR2 is SYDVKM. The germline V and J ends were trimmed by 8 bases and 5 bases, with 20 bases remaining between them.

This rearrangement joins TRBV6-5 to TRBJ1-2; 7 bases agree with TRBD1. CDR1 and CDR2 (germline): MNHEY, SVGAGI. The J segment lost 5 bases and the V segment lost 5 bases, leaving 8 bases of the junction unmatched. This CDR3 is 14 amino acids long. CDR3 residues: CASSPDREFYGYTF. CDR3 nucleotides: TGTGCCAGCAGTCCCGACAGGGAGTTTTATGGCTACACCTTC.

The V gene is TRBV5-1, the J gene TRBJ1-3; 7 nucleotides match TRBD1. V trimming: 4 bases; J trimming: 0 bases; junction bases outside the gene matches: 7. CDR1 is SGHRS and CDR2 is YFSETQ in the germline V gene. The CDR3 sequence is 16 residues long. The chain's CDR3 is CASSRGQASSGNTIYF. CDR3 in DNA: TGCGCCAGCAGCCGCGGACAGGCCAGCTCTGGAAACACCATATATTTT.